The T cell receptor beta chain described here comes from a study of cytomegalovirus exposure and HLA in healthy donors (TCRdb year 2017). For the study in its entirety: An earlier analysis of a few hundred of the donors reported over 250 Gb of sequence data and 100 million to 120 million unique TCR beta sequences obtained from some 200 million T cells. Roughly 300 gigabases of sequencing data and approximately 92 million unique TCR sequences made up an early release that covered approximately 620 HLA-typed donors. The genetic ancestry cluster associated with self-reported Caucasian donors included about 81% of the approximately 400 genotyped donors. The study aimed to test whether cataloging public T cell receptors could reveal signatures of past pathogen exposure. The T cell repertoires of under 700 subjects were profiled by immunosequencing and related to cytomegalovirus serostatus. Along with the approximately 650-subject first cohort, a separate validation cohort of over a hundred different subjects was used. To predict cytomegalovirus infection status, the study brought together high-throughput TCR immunosequencing, statistical association of individual TCRs with disease status, and machine learning. A later analysis re-analyzed previously published TCR beta repertoires from 650 to 800 donors and added high-resolution HLA genotyping to study TCR occurrence patterns. The later analysis used no new phenotypic data to find candidate immune exposures, relying instead on TCR beta sequences and their occurrence across donors. To decide whether each TCR beta V gene segment behaved as functional or pseudogenic, an earlier analysis of some 570 of the donors relied on high-throughput TCR beta sequencing. Donor age, sex, ethnicity and CMV serostatus were collected together with the repertoire data. Genome-wide SNP genotypes for about 60% of the 666 donors were used in a later genetic analysis, which treated that subset as a discovery cohort. Every repertoire in the discovery cohort had been generated on one and the same sequencing platform. Class I and class II HLA loci were covered by the typing at four-digit resolution. The number of typed donors differed by locus: roughly 620-630 for A, B, C, DRB1 and DQB1; some 540 for DQA1; 600 to 610 for DPA1; and roughly 470 for DPB1. About 5 DR-DQ haplotypes were handled as single units for association and clustering, since linkage in the cohort was strong. Among 398 genotyped donors of the cohort, an average of about 240,000 unique TCR beta nucleotide sequences were sequenced per donor, roughly 18% of them non-productive.

Library creation used the immunoSEQ multiplex PCR assay. For the multiplex PCR, a mixture combining 60 forward primers for TCR Vbeta segments and 13 reverse primers for TCR Jbeta segments was used. The CDR3 region of rearranged TCR beta genes was amplified from genomic DNA by a multiplex PCR assay. The amplified TCR beta libraries were sequenced on the Illumina HiSeq System as 87-base-pair reads. In the original analysis: Across the roughly 600 repertoires, a later analysis counted some 81 million unique TCR beta chains, roughly 11 million of which were shared by at least two donors. To remove PCR and sequencing errors, raw reads were error-corrected and collapsed into unique sequences using a nearest-neighbor algorithm that merged closely related sequences. To assign V, D and J gene segments, CDR3 sequences were aligned to IMGT reference sequences. For a sequence to be retained, at least a six-nucleotide match to both a V gene segment and a J gene segment was required. Rearrangements were classified as productive when the CDR3 lacked stop codons and remained in frame with V and J, and all other rearrangements were classified as non-productive. CDR3 was defined according to IMGT convention as the region running from the second conserved V-encoded cysteine to the conserved J-encoded phenylalanine. The earlier analysis of more than 450 of the donors excluded sequences that lacked an unambiguous match to a single V gene segment. In an earlier analysis of approximately 590 of the donors, V segments were called functional above 56.7% productive rearrangements and were called segregating when the between-donor standard deviation exceeded 5%. A statistical classification framework was built for diagnosing cytomegalovirus status from the catalog of TCR beta chain sequences. V and J gene assignment, in a later analysis, came from comparing TCR nucleotide sequences with IMGT/GENE-DB human TR gene sequences. A later analysis assigned CDR3 sequences and most-parsimonious VDJ recombination scenarios with the TCRdist pipeline. A later analysis defined each TCR beta chain by its CDR3 amino acid sequence plus V-gene family, and excluded reads lacking a unique V-gene family. A later analysis removed 592 highly shared, low-generation-probability nucleotide sequences to deal with suspected cross-contamination and a sequencing artifact. In a later analysis, a clonal expansion index was calculated for each public chain from normalized within-repertoire ranks of inferred template counts. Generation probabilities in a later analysis came from a VDJ recombination model fitted to out-of-frame rearrangements, and those results were checked against IGoR. A later analysis scored TCR-TCR, TCR-HLA and TCR-CMV co-occurrence with hypergeometric tests, applying a repertoire-size bias correction to TCR pairs. In a later analysis, false discovery rates were estimated by permuting HLA or CMV assignments 20 times. In a later analysis, co-occurring TCRs were grouped using DBSCAN, with TCRdist sequence similarity added in when clustering inside HLA-allele-positive subsets. Co-occurrence clustering excluded repertoires with fewer than 30,000 or more than 120,000 public chains, plus five with anomalous nucleotide sharing. TCRdb limited this immuneACCESS table to in-frame rearrangements with V and J called. A share of clones is missing; checked studies link under half to unresolved V genes, and the rest is unexplained. V and J calls and clone size are those listed in that table; D and trimming were worked out from the DNA. The sample has around 130,000 clones on record, 60% to 85% of them singletons. The top ten clones comprise roughly 1.8% of the sample.

The CDR3 runs 17 residues from the cysteine to the phenylalanine. The retained sequence is limited to the CDR3, 51 bases, with the frame set at the first base. From a lookup of the germline V gene, CDR1 and CDR2 are SGDLS and YYNGEE. V is pruned by 1 base and J by 4 bases, leaving 10 bases of the junction without a gene match. Broad study findings and their caveats: Across donors, most TCR sequences were observed very rarely, whereas some public TCRs were present in many individuals. A further reported finding was that TCR beta sequences accurately predicted the HLA-A and HLA-B alleles for most subjects in the first cohort. Because the 87-base-pair reads could not distinguish some IMGT-functional V segments, including TRBV6-2 and TRBV6-3, those segments were excluded. It was suggested by the authors that the approach could potentially be generalized to other disease states and immunological phenotypes. In vitro tests confirmed that three of the cytomegalovirus-associated TCR beta chains recognize cytomegalovirus antigens. At a false discovery rate of 0.05, a later analysis linked 15,000 to 20,000 TCR beta sequences to specific HLA alleles. Broadly in line with IMGT annotations, most TCR beta V segments showed up in productive rearrangements about 87% or about 30% of the time in an earlier analysis of roughly 590 of the donors. HLA typing was unavailable for some donors at each locus, so association tests used only the typed subset. Linkage disequilibrium might explain the correlated functional status among segregating V segments, but an unknown experimental factor could not be excluded. The classifier was reported to diagnose cytomegalovirus status with high specificity and sensitivity in both the original cohort and the validation cohort. In a later analysis, HLA-associated TCR beta chains were found to be more clonally expanded and to have lower generation probabilities than equally common non-associated chains. Presence/absence analyses assumed roughly uniform sequencing depth across donors, an assumption that may not hold. In a later genetic analysis, fewer N-insertions in productive TCRs were reported among donors in an Asian-associated ancestry cluster than the 666-donor mean. Several of the top co-occurrence clusters appeared to be linked to parvovirus B19, influenza, CMV and Epstein-Barr virus, according to a later analysis. For the cohort, immune exposure information was limited to CMV serostatus. In a later analysis, the rate of TCR association differed among HLA loci, with DRB1 alleles having the most associated TCRs and HLA-C alleles having the fewest. A total of roughly 160 TCR beta chains were listed by the study as associated with cytomegalovirus. The earlier analysis of 450 to 700 of the donors excluded about 16 rarely observed V segments, including chromosome 9 orphons, because counts were too low. In this cohort, only TCR beta chains were sequenced, and detectable features were limited by the absence of alpha or paired-chain data. Most CMV-associated TCR beta chains appeared to be HLA-restricted in a later analysis, and the HLA associations seemed to be driven largely by CMV exposure. A group of highly shared sequence variants was considered likely to be a technical artifact of the sequencing pipeline. Assigning TCR associations to individual alleles was difficult when HLA alleles, especially DR and DQ, strongly co-occurred. An association between a missense DCLRE1C variant and V-gene and J-gene trimming of TCR beta chains was found in a later genetic analysis and replicated in an independent cohort.

With regard to this clone: Its specific antigen is unknown. No much larger clone exists at a distance of one base, and base qualities are not known.

The cohort was made up of 666 healthy bone marrow donors. All cohort members were sampled while nominally healthy, although unrecorded immune exposures were likely present. The donor tested CMV seronegative, placing the donor among the 350 to 400 seronegative members of the cohort. Every donor gave a peripheral blood sample, and the peripheral blood mononuclear cells from that sample were used for TCR beta sequencing. Genomic DNA was extracted from the blood cell samples with the Qiagen DNeasy Blood Extraction Kit. The TCR sequence derives from a woman aged 40-49 years in good health and CMV-seronegative. The sequencing input was PBMCs. This chain is built from TRBV9 and TRBJ1-4; 7 central nucleotides agree with TRBD1. The CDR3 reads CASSVSGGVAGNEKLFF. The sequence in DNA is TGTGCCAGCAGCGTATCAGGGGGAGTCGCGGGTAATGAAAAACTGTTTTTT. Here the CDR3 is joined to the reference TRBV9 and TRBJ1-4 genes, and the full variable domain is: DSGVTQTPKHLITATGQRVTLRCSPRSGDLSVYWYQQSLDQGLQFLIQYYNGEERAKGNILERFSAQQFPDLHSELNLSSLELGDSALYFCASSVSGGVAGNEKLFFGSGTQLSVL.